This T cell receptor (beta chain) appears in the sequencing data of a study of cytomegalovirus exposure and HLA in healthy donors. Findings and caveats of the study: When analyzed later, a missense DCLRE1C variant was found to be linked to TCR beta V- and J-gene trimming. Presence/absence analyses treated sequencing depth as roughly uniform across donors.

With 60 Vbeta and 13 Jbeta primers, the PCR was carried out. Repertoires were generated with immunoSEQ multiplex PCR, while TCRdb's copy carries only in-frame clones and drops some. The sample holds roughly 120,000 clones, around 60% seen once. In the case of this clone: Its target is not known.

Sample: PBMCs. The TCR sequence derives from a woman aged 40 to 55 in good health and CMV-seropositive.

For the CDR3, the DNA is TGTGCCAGCAGTCTCCTAGCGGAAGAGACCCAGTACTTC. It encodes CASSLLAEETQYF. The chain employs TRBV27 and TRBJ2-5; 7 bases map to TRBD2. CDR3 length equals 13 residues. Germline loops: CDR1 MNHEY, CDR2 SMNVEV (reference sequence). V shed 5 bases and J 3 bases; nucleotides not matched to a gene: 3.